A selection of T cell receptor beta chains follows, all from one sample in a study of CD4+ T cells in melanoma. TCRdb's table, derived via immunoSEQ multiplex PCR, lists solely in-frame clones and lacks some. This table holds about 9,900 clones, around two thirds found once. Source material: tumor tissue. These receptors came from a human donor with melanoma. Each CDR3 is given with its conserved first and last residue. Each record gives: clone size, V gene, J gene, D gene, CDR3 protein, CDR3 DNA. The D gene is left open where the match is weak. Size is stated for part of the rows, as once, few or many counts, or as a class when the clone is expanded.

clone_size: .
v_call: TRBV12-5
j_call: TRBJ2-6
d_call: .
cdr3_aa: CASGLAAGNSGANVLTF
cdr3_nt: TGTGCTAGTGGTTTGGCTGCGGGAAACTCTGGGGCCAACGTCCTGACTTTC

clone_size: .
v_call: TRBV2
j_call: TRBJ1-6
d_call: .
cdr3_aa: CASSGGVIGSPLHF
cdr3_nt: TGTGCCAGCAGTGGGGGGGTCATAGGTTCACCCCTCCACTTT

clone_size: .
v_call: TRBV30
j_call: TRBJ2-5
d_call: .
cdr3_aa: CAWSSLGRSYQETQYF
cdr3_nt: TGTGCCTGGAGCTCCTTGGGCAGATCGTACCAAGAGACCCAGTACTTC

clone_size: .
v_call: TRBV4-1
j_call: TRBJ2-3
d_call: .
cdr3_aa: CASSLGGSITQYF
cdr3_nt: TGCGCCAGCAGCCTGGGGGGATCAATTACGCAGTATTTT

clone_size: .
v_call: TRBV2
j_call: TRBJ1-2
d_call: .
cdr3_aa: CASREGSGYGYTF
cdr3_nt: TGTGCCAGCAGGGAGGGGTCAGGCTATGGCTACACCTTC

clone_size: few
v_call: TRBV5-1
j_call: TRBJ2-6
d_call: .
cdr3_aa: CASSGDQGFSGANVLTF
cdr3_nt: TGCGCCAGCAGCGGGGACCAGGGGTTTTCTGGGGCCAACGTCCTGACTTTC

clone_size: .
v_call: TRBV6-5
j_call: TRBJ2-7
d_call: .
cdr3_aa: CASRYHYEQYF
cdr3_nt: TGTGCCAGCAGATACCATTACGAGCAGTACTTC

clone_size: .
v_call: TRBV29-1
j_call: TRBJ2-1
d_call: .
cdr3_aa: CSGRLVTNEQFF
cdr3_nt: TGCAGCGGCCGACTAGTCACCAATGAGCAGTTCTTC

clone_size: medium-sized
v_call: TRBV30
j_call: TRBJ2-1
d_call: .
cdr3_aa: CAWSVIPGAEQFF
cdr3_nt: TGTGCCTGGAGTGTAATTCCGGGAGCTGAGCAGTTCTTC

clone_size: .
v_call: TRBV18
j_call: TRBJ2-2
d_call: TRBD1
cdr3_aa: CASSSDRARELFF
cdr3_nt: TGTGCCAGCTCCTCGGACAGGGCCAGGGAGCTGTTTTTT

clone_size: .
v_call: TRBV6-5
j_call: TRBJ1-3
d_call: .
cdr3_aa: CASSARGAGNTIYF
cdr3_nt: TGTGCCAGCAGTGCTCGGGGGGCTGGAAACACCATATATTTT

clone_size: few
v_call: TRBV6-1
j_call: TRBJ1-1
d_call: .
cdr3_aa: CASSPPQGWDTEAFF
cdr3_nt: TGTGCCAGCAGTCCCCCCCAGGGGTGGGACACTGAAGCTTTCTTT

clone_size: once
v_call: TRBV4-1
j_call: TRBJ2-1
d_call: .
cdr3_aa: CASSLAPDRPQFF
cdr3_nt: TGCGCCAGCAGCTTAGCCCCGGACAGACCGCAGTTCTTC

clone_size: few
v_call: TRBV2
j_call: TRBJ2-7
d_call: .
cdr3_aa: CASRISYSYEQYF
cdr3_nt: TGTGCCAGCCGTATATCCTATTCCTACGAGCAGTACTTC

clone_size: .
v_call: TRBV14
j_call: TRBJ2-5
d_call: TRBD2
cdr3_aa: CASSRGRGDQETQYF
cdr3_nt: TGTGCCAGCAGTCGGGGCCGGGGGGACCAAGAGACCCAGTACTTC

clone_size: once
v_call: TRBV6-1
j_call: TRBJ2-7
d_call: TRBD1
cdr3_aa: CASNRQGVWYEQYF
cdr3_nt: TGTGCCAGCAATAGACAGGGGGTTTGGTACGAGCAGTACTTC

clone_size: .
v_call: TRBV30
j_call: TRBJ1-1
d_call: .
cdr3_aa: CAWSADRVAFF
cdr3_nt: TGTGCCTGGAGCGCTGACCGTGTGGCTTTCTTT

clone_size: .
v_call: TRBV7-5
j_call: TRBJ2-7
d_call: .
cdr3_aa: CASSVGQAYEQYF
cdr3_nt: TGTGCCAGCAGCGTGGGACAGGCCTACGAGCAGTACTTC

clone_size: .
v_call: TRBV6-1
j_call: TRBJ1-2
d_call: TRBD1
cdr3_aa: CASSEPGQGFDGYTF
cdr3_nt: TGTGCCAGCAGTGAACCGGGACAGGGATTCGATGGCTACACCTTC

clone_size: .
v_call: TRBV7-3
j_call: TRBJ2-5
d_call: .
cdr3_aa: CASSQTVRETQYF
cdr3_nt: TGTGCCAGCAGCCAGACCGTACGAGAGACCCAGTACTTC

clone_size: .
v_call: TRBV11-2
j_call: TRBJ2-3
d_call: .
cdr3_aa: CASSLARETDTQYF
cdr3_nt: TGTGCCAGCAGCTTGGCCAGGGAGACGGATACGCAGTATTTT

clone_size: .
v_call: TRBV21-1
j_call: TRBJ1-1
d_call: .
cdr3_aa: CASSRRLGGYTGTEAFF
cdr3_nt: TGTGCCAGCAGCCGTCGACTTGGAGGGTATACGGGTACTGAAGCTTTCTTT

clone_size: .
v_call: TRBV7-2
j_call: TRBJ2-7
d_call: .
cdr3_aa: CASSLQGIPYEQYF
cdr3_nt: TGTGCCAGCAGTCTACAGGGAATCCCCTACGAGCAGTACTTC

clone_size: once
v_call: TRBV9
j_call: TRBJ2-7
d_call: .
cdr3_aa: CASSYGNRPYEQYF
cdr3_nt: TGTGCCAGCAGCTATGGGAACCGCCCCTACGAGCAGTACTTC

clone_size: .
v_call: TRBV7-9
j_call: TRBJ2-2
d_call: .
cdr3_aa: CASSPQRWGPTGELFF
cdr3_nt: TGTGCCAGCAGCCCTCAGAGGTGGGGTCCCACCGGGGAGCTGTTTTTT